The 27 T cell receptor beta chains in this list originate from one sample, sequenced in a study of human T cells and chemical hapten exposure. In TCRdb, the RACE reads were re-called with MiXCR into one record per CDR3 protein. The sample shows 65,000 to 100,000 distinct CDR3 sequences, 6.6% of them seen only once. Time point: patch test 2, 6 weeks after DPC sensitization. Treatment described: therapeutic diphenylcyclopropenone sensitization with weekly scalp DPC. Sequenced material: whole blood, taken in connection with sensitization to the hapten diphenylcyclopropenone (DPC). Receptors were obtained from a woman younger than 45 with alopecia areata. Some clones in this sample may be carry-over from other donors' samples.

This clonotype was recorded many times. The CDR3 protein is CASSSPGTANTEAFF. The CDR3 DNA is TGTGCCAGCAGTAGCCCAGGGACGGCAAACACTGAAGCTTTCTTT. This chain connects TRBV2 to TRBJ1-1, with D tentatively TRBD1 (5 bases). This CDR3 comprises 15 residues. The V and J ends lost 5 bases and 2 bases respectively, with 15 bases between them. Germline values: CDR1 SNHLY, CDR2 FYNNEI.

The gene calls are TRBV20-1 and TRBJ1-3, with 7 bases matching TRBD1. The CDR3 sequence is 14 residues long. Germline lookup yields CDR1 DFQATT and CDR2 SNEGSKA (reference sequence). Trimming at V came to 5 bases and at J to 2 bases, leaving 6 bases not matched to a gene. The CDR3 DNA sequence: TGCAGTGCTGCCGACAGGGACACTGGAAACACCATATATTTT. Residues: CSAADRDTGNTIYF.

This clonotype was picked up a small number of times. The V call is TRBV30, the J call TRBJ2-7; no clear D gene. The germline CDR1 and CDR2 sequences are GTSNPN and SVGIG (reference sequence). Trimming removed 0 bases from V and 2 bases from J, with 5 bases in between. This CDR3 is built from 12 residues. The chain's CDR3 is CAWSVKTYEQYF. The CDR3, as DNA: TGTGCCTGGAGTGTAAAAACCTACGAGCAGTACTTC. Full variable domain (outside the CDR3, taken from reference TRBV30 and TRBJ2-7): SQTIHQWPATLVQPVGSPLSLECTVEGTSNPNLYWYRQAAGRGLQLLFYSVGIGQISSEVPQNLSASRPQDRQFILSSKKLLLSDSGFYLCAWSVKTYEQYFGPGTRLTVT.

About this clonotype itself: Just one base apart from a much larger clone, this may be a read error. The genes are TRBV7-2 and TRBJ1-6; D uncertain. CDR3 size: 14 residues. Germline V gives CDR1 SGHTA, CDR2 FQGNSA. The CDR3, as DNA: TGTGACAGCAGCTTATTTTTTTCGAATTCACCCCTCCACTTT. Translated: CDSSLFFSNSPLHF.

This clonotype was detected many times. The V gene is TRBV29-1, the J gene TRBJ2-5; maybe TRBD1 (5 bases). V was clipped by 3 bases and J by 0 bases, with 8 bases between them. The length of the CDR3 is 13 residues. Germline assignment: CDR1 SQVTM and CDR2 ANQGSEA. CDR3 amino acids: CSVDSGYQETQYF. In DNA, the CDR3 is TGCAGCGTTGATTCAGGGTACCAAGAGACCCAGTACTTC.

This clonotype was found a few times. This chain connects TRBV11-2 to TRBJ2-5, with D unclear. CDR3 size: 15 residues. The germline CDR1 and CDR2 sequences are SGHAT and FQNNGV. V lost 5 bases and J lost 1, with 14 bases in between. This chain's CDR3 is CASSPISPVQETQYF. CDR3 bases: TGTGCCAGCAGCCCTATAAGCCCAGTCCAAGAGACCCAGTACTTC.

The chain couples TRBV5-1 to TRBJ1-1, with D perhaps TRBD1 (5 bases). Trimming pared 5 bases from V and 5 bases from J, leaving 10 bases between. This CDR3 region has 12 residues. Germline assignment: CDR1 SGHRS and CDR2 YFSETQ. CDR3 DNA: TGCGCCAGCAGTGGGGGGGAAACTGAAGCTTTCTTT. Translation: CASSGGETEAFF.

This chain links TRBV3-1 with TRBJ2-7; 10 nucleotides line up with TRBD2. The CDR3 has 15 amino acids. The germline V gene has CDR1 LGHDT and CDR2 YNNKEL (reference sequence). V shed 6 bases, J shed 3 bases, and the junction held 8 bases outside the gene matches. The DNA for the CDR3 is TGTGCCAGCAGTCACCACGGACTAGCGGACTACGAGCAGTACTTC. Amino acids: CASSHHGLADYEQYF.

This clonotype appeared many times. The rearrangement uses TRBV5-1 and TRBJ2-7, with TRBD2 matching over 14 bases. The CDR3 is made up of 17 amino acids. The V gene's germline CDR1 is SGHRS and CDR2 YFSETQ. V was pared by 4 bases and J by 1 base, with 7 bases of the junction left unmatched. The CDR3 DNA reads TGCGCCAGCAGCGGAGGACTAGCGGGGGGCACTTCCTACGAGCAGTACTTC. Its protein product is CASSGGLAGGTSYEQYF. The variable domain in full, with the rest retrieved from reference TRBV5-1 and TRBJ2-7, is KAGVTQTPRYLIKTRGQQVTLSCSPISGHRSVSWYQQTPGQGLQFLFEYFSETQRNKGNFPGRFSGRQFSNSRSEMNVSTLELGDSALYLCASSGGLAGGTSYEQYFGPGTRLTVT.

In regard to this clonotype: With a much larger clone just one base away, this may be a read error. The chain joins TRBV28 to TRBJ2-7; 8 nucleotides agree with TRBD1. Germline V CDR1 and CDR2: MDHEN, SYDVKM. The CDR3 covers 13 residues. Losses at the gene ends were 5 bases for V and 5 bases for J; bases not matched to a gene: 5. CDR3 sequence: CASSHGTGNEQYF. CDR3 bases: TGTGCCAGCAGTCACGGGACAGGTAACGAGCAGTACTTC.

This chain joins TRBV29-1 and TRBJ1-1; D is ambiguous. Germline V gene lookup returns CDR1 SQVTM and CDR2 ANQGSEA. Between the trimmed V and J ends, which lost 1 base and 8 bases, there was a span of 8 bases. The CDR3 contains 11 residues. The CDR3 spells CSVEGASEAFF. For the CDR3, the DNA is TGCAGCGTTGAAGGGGCATCCGAAGCTTTCTTT.

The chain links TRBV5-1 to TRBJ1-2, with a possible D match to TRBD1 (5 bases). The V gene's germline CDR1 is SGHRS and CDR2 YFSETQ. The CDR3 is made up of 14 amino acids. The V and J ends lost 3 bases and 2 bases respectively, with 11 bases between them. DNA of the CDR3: TGCGCCAGCAGCTCCCCGGGACGCAACTATGGCTACACCTTC. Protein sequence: CASSSPGRNYGYTF. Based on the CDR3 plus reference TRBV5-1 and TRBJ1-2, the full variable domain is KAGVTQTPRYLIKTRGQQVTLSCSPISGHRSVSWYQQTPGQGLQFLFEYFSETQRNKGNFPGRFSGRQFSNSRSEMNVSTLELGDSALYLCASSSPGRNYGYTFGSGTRLTVV.

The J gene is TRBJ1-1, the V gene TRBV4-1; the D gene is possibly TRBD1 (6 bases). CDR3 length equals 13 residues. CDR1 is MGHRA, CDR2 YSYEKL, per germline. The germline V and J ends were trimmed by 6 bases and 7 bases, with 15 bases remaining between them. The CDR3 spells CASRPPRGHEAFF. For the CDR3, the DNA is TGCGCCAGCAGACCCCCCCGGGGGCATGAAGCTTTCTTT.

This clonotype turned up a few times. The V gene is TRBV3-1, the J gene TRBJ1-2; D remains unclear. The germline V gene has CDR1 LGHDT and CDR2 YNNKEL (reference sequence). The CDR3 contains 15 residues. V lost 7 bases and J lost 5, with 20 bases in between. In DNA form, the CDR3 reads TGTGCCAGCACCCCCCGCGGAGGGTCAGGTTATGGCTACACCTTC. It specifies CASTPRGGSGYGYTF.

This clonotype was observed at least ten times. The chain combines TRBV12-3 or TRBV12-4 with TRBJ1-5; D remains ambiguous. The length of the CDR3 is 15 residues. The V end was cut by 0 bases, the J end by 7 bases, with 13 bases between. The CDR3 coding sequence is TGTGCCAGCAGTTTAGCGGGCGAGGGTATCCAGCCCCAGCATTTT. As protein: CASSLAGEGIQPQHF.

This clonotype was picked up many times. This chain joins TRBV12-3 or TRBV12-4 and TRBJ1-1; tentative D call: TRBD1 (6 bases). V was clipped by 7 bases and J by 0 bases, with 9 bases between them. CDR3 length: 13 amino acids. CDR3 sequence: CASTRTVNTEAFF. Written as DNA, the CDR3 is TGTGCCAGCACTCGGACAGTGAACACTGAAGCTTTCTTT.

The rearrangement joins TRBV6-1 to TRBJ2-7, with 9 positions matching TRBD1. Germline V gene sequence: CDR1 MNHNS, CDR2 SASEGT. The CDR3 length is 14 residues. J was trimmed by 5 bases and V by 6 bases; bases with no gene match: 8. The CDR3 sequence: CASRGTGSRDEQYF. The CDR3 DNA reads TGTGCCAGCAGGGGGACAGGGTCGCGAGACGAGCAGTACTTC.

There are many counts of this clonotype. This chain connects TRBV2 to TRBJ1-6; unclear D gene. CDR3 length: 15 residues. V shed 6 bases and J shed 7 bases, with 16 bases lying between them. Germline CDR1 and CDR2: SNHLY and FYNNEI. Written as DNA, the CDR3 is TGTGCCAGCAGGGAGACCACACGGAAGAATTCACCCCTCCACTTT. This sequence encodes CASRETTRKNSPLHF.

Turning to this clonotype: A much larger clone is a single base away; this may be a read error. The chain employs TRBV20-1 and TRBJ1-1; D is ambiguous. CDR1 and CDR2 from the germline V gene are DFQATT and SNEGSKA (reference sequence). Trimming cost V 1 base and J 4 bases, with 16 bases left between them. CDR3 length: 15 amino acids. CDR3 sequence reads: CSARVGIYGSTEAFF. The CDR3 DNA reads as TGCAGTGCTAGAGTAGGGATTTATGGGTCCACTGAAGCTTTCTTT.

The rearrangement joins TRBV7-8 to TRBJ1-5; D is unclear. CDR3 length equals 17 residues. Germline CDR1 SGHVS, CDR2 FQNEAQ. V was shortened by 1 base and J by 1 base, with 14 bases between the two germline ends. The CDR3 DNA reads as TGTGCCAGCAGCTTAGGGGCGGGTACGAACAGCAATCAGCCCCAGCATTTT. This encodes CASSLGAGTNSNQPQHF.

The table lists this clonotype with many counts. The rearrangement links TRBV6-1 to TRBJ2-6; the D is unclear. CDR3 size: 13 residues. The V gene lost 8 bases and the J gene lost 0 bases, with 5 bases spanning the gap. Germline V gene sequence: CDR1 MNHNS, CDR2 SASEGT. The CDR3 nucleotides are TGTGCCAGCGCGAACTCTGGGGCCAACGTCCTGACTTTC. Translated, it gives CASANSGANVLTF.

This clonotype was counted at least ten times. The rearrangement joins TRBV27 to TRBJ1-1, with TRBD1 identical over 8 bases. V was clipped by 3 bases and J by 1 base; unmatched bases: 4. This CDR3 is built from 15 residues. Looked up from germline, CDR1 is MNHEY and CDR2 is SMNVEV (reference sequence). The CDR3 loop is CASSFLGTGNTEAFF. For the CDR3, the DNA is TGTGCCAGCAGTTTCCTCGGGACAGGGAACACTGAAGCTTTCTTT.

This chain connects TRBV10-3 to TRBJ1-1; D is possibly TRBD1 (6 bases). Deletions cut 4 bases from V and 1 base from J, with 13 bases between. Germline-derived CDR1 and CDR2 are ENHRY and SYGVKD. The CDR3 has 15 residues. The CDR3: CAISVRGSGNTEAFF. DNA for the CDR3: TGTGCCATCAGTGTGAGGGGGTCTGGGAACACTGAAGCTTTCTTT.

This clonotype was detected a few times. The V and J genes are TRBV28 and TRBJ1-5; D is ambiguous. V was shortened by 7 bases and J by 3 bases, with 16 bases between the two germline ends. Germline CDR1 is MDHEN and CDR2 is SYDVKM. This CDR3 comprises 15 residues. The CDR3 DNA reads TGTGCCAGCACCCCCAGGACGCAAAACAATCAGCCCCAGCATTTT. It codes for CASTPRTQNNQPQHF.

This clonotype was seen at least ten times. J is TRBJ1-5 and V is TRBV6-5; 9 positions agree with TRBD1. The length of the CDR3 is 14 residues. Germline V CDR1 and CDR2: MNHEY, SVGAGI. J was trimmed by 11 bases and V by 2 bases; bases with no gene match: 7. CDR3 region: CASSYGGQGASQHF. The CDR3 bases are TGTGCCAGCAGTTACGGGGGACAGGGAGCGTCCCAGCATTTT.

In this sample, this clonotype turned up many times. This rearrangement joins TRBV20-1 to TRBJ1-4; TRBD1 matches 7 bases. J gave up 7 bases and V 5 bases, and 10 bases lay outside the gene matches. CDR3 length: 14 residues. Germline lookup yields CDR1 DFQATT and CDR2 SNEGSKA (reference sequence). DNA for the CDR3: TGCAGTGCTGGCGCAGGGGGAAAAGGTGAAAAACTGTTTTTT. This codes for CSAGAGGKGEKLFF.

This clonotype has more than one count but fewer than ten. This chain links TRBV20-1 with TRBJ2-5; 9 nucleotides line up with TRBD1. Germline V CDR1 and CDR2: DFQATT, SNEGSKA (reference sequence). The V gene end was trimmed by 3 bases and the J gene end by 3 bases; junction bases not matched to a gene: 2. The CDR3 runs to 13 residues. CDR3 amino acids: CSASWDREETQYF. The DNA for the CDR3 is TGCAGTGCTAGTTGGGACAGGGAAGAGACCCAGTACTTC.